This TCR beta chain comes out of a study of cytomegalovirus exposure and HLA in healthy donors. Overall study findings and caveats: Investigators reported around 150 TCR beta chains as tied to cytomegalovirus. Differences between HLA loci emerged in a later analysis of TCR association rates, with DRB1 most and HLA-C fewest.

This clone has just one count. Its matching antigen is unknown. Vbeta (60) and Jbeta (13) primers were used in the PCR. Assay: immunoSEQ multiplex PCR; the TCRdb copy retains only in-frame clones and omits some. The sample lists under 200,000 clones, more than 70% occurring once. V gave up 1 base and J gave up 0 bases, with 11 bases separating them. Germline loops: CDR1 SGDLS, CDR2 YYNGEE. CDR3 length: 17 residues. The sample comprised PBMCs. The receptor comes from a man aged 60 to 75 in good health and CMV-seronegative. The chain couples TRBV9 to TRBJ1-6; D gene uncertain. In DNA, the CDR3 is TGTGCCAGCAGCGTAATGTCCGGGAGCTCCTATAATTCACCCCTCCACTTT. This translates into CASSVMSGSSYNSPLHF.